The TCR beta chain under discussion was sequenced for a study of breast tumors, draining lymph nodes, adjacent tissues (TCRdb year 2016). Notes on the research overall: Breast cancer patients provided tumor, adjacent nontumor tissue and axillary lymph nodes, and the study compared the TCR beta repertoires across these three sources. In human breast cancer, the study set out to evaluate how tumor, surrounding tissue and draining lymph node repertoires relate to one another and whether T cells may move between these sites. The study at large found these results: Tumors showed preferential V and J gene usage, and their T-cell repertoire diversity fell below that of lymph nodes yet above that of nontumor tissue. The data were considered consistent with most tumor T cells being derived from the lymph node and subsequently expanding within tumor tissue. Tumor and nontumor tissue repertoires were significantly more similar in luminal-like than in basal-like breast cancer. The conclusion that tumor T cells originate in lymph nodes was presented as consistent with a hypothesis rather than as directly demonstrated.

Including cysteine and phenylalanine, the CDR3 has 12 amino acids. CDR3 DNA is the only sequence kept; it has 36 bases, read in frame from the first base. The CDR1 and CDR2 encoded by the germline V gene (reference sequence) are DFQATT and SNEGSKA. V loses 1 base, J loses 11 bases, and the germline ends lie 12 bases apart. On this clonotype: Its cognate antigen has yet to be identified. No base-level quality is on record; no much larger clone is a single base apart.

Lymph node samples were obtained from the axillary draining lymph nodes of breast cancer patients. Instrument on record: Illumina HiSeq 2000. TCR beta chain libraries were generated through multiplex PCR amplification. The amplified TCR beta chain products were analyzed by high-throughput sequencing. TCRdb passed the public sequencing reads through fastp at Q25 and MiXCR, retaining productive beta sequences. Each entry is one CDR3 protein sequence, shown with its most common DNA and genes. In this sample the table shows about 300,000 distinct CDR3 sequences, more than 30% of which occur a single time. Clones ranked in the top ten supply more than 1% of the sample.

Sequenced: axillary lymph node tissue. The V and J genes are TRBV20-1 and TRBJ1-5; the D gene cannot be named for sure. The TCR was taken from a female donor with breast cancer. Some clones in this sample may be carry-over from other donors' samples. The DNA reads TGCAGTGCTAGAGTCAGGTGGGAGACCCAGCATTTT. It translates as CSARVRWETQHF.